In its sample, the clone carrying this T cell receptor (beta chain) was seen a few times. This specimen comes from a study of T cells in Graves' hyperthyroidism and ophthalmopathy. TCR beta CDR3 sequences were amplified from RNA transcripts. The TCR CDR3 first-round RT-PCR relied on the HTBI primer set. In TCRdb, the multiplex PCR reads were re-called with MiXCR into one record per CDR3 protein. The data show 490,000 or so distinct CDR3 sequences, roughly 23% seen once. The CDR3 runs 14 residues. V lost 1 base and J 1 base, leaving 4 bases between the germline ends. CDR1 and CDR2 from the germline V gene are LNHDA and SQIVND (reference sequence).

V usage is TRBV19 and J usage is TRBJ2-2; D unclear. The sample taken for sequencing was blood. This receptor was taken from a woman in her seventies with Graves' ophthalmopathy. The CDR3 nucleotides are TGTGCCAGTAGTATAGCAGGGAACACCGGGGAGCTGTTTTTT. Translating it yields CASSIAGNTGELFF.